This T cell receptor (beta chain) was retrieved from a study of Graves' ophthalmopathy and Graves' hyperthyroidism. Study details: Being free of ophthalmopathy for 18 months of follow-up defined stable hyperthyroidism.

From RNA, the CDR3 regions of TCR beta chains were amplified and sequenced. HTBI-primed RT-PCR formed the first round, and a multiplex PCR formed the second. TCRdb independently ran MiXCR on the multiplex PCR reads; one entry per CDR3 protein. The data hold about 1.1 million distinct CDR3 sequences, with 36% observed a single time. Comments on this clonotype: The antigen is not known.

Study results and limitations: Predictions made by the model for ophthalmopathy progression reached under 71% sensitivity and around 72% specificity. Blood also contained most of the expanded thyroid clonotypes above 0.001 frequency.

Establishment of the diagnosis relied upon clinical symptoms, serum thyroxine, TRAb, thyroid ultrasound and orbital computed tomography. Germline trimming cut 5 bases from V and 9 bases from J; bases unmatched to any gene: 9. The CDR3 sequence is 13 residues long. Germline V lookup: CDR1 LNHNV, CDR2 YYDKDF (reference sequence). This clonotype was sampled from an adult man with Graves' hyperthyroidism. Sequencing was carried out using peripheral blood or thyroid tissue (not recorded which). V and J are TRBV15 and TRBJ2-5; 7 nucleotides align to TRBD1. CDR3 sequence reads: CATSVRIQGPQYF. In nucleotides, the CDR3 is TGTGCCACCAGCGTAAGGATACAGGGGCCCCAGTACTTC.